Listed below are T cell receptor beta chains from one sample, sequenced in a study of OX40 agonist ivuxolimab in advanced cancers. The data were produced by immunoSEQ multiplex PCR, yet TCRdb's version contains in-frame clones alone and is incomplete. This table has 70,000 to 95,000 clones, 70% to 90% appearing once. The source was CD4+ or CD8+ T cells sorted from blood, collected in a trial of the OX40 agonist ivuxolimab. These receptors originate from an adult with an advanced solid tumor such as melanoma, head and neck, liver or kidney cancer. Each CDR3 is given with its conserved first and last residue. The order of the fields is V gene, clone size, J gene, CDR3 protein. The size entry is marked missing in some rows and otherwise reads once, few, many or a size class.

TRBV28,once,TRBJ2-7,CASSLMTRRSYEQYF
TRBV6-6,-,TRBJ2-3,CASSWTGGEDTQYF
TRBV28,-,TRBJ2-7,CASSSLAGEYF
TRBV18,-,TRBJ2-1,CASSPLVLAGEGEQFF
TRBV11-2,-,TRBJ1-2,CASSLDYGGGGYTF
TRBV18,-,TRBJ1-1,CASSPQGDTEAFF
TRBV19,-,TRBJ1-1,CASQGDLNTEAFF
TRBV7-2,few,TRBJ1-5,CASCWGLGQPQHF
TRBV27,-,TRBJ2-3,CASSLSGLAGNRDTQYF
TRBV7-2,few,TRBJ2-2,CATYDPGQYTGELFF
TRBV28,-,TRBJ1-4,CASSRGQNEKLFF
TRBV5-4,-,TRBJ2-3,CASSLWGVWGTDTQYF
TRBV2,-,TRBJ2-3,CASELDTQYF
TRBV18,-,TRBJ1-5,CASSPPTGVHSNQPQHF
TRBV7-2,-,TRBJ2-1,CASIKAGGPQYNEQFF
TRBV7-6,-,TRBJ2-3,CASSSSGRALDTQYF
TRBV7-2,-,TRBJ2-6,CASSLAPLTGARSGANVLTF
TRBV28,-,TRBJ2-6,CATNAVGSSGANVLTF
TRBV6-5,-,TRBJ1-1,CASSYLRDRGRSEAFF
TRBV20-1,-,TRBJ2-5,CSGGQGETQYF
TRBV7-8,-,TRBJ2-7,CASSLGGGGRSSNEQYF
TRBV28,-,TRBJ1-4,CASSLGGQGDEKLFF
TRBV5-1,-,TRBJ2-2,CASSFTANTGELFF
TRBV18,-,TRBJ2-3,CASSPLSRGADTQYF
TRBV7-6,-,TRBJ2-2,CASSLAGLAGGNTGELFF
TRBV27,-,TRBJ2-2,CASRQGPNTGELFF
TRBV2,once,TRBJ2-3,CASTSGTSTDTQYF
TRBV23-1,-,TRBJ1-1,CASSQRGAEEMNTEAFF
TRBV29-1,-,TRBJ2-6,CSVVGYSGANVLTF